This T cell receptor (beta chain) was identified during a study of early T cells in non-severe SARS-CoV-2 infection. Unique molecular identifiers were affixed to single, distinct cDNA molecules. TCRdb independently ran MiXCR on the 5' RACE reads; one entry per CDR3 protein. Of 90,000 to 130,000 distinct CDR3 sequences listed, around 12% are singletons. Trimming pared 2 bases from V and 4 bases from J, leaving 9 bases between. Germline V gene lookup returns CDR1 MDHEN and CDR2 SYDVKM. The CDR3 spans 14 residues. The sequence derives from an adult who was a healthcare worker with PCR-confirmed SARS-CoV-2 infection or an uninfected control (not recorded which). The specimen was whole blood, collected at baseline. The rearrangement joins TRBV28 to TRBJ1-3; D not certain. In DNA, the CDR3 is TGTGCCAGCAGTTTAGAGACCCGCGGAAACACCATATATTTT. As protein: CASSLETRGNTIYF.